This paragraph covers one T cell receptor beta chain sequence. Antigen unknown. The entry originates in a study of T cells in Graves' hyperthyroidism and ophthalmopathy. Study-level findings and limits: Within blood appeared most thyroid clonotypes that had expanded above 0.001. Ophthalmopathy got predicted by the model a median about six months before its onset.

Per the germline V gene, CDR1 is MNHNS and CDR2 is SASEGT. V lost 2 bases to trimming and J lost 5 bases; unmatched junction nucleotides: 3. This CDR3 region has 14 residues. RNA transcripts served as the template for amplifying TCR beta CDR3 regions. First-round RT-PCR targeting the TCR CDR3 was performed with the HTBI primer set. TCRdb recomputed calls from the multiplex PCR reads with MiXCR, one row per CDR3 protein. The sample lists some 510,000 distinct CDR3 sequences, about a fifth occurring once. Across 18 months, stable Graves' hyperthyroidism was marked by no progression to ophthalmopathy. The sequence was collected from a man younger than 35 with Graves' hyperthyroidism. Sequencing was carried out using blood. This chain uses TRBV6-1 with TRBJ2-5; TRBD2 matches 9 bases. The chain's CDR3 is CASSEQREVETQYF. The CDR3 region has the DNA TGTGCCAGCAGTGAACAGCGGGAGGTGGAGACCCAGTACTTC.